This entry describes one T cell receptor (beta chain). V was pared by 3 bases and J by 9 bases, with 12 bases between. This CDR3 is 13 amino acids long. The data were taken from a study of blood T cell repertoires in COVID-19. Across the study: COVID-19 samples collected from the United States, Italy and Spain covered acute and convalescent phases.

Sequenced by immunoSEQ multiplex PCR; TCRdb stores in-frame clones only, minus some. The table shows about 130,000 clones, with about 92% occurring only once. The receptor comes from a middle-aged man with active COVID-19. The rearrangement links TRBV12-3 or TRBV12-4 to TRBJ2-1, with TRBD2 as a possible D gene (6 bases). The material sequenced was peripheral blood. The CDR3 DNA is TGTGCCAGCAGTTTGGCCCCCGGGGGTGAGCAGTTCTTC. This sequence encodes CASSLAPGGEQFF.